This TCR beta chain was found in a study of PD-L1 blockade in urothelial cancer. At the level of the study: Prior regimens of chemotherapy numbered 0 to 3 per patient.

In its sample, this clone was seen once. Trimming took 5 bases from V and 3 from J, leaving 13 bases between them. The CDR3 runs to 14 residues. In germline, CDR1 is SNHLY, CDR2 FYNNEI. Sequencing used immunoSEQ multiplex PCR; TCRdb keeps in-frame clones, though not all of them. The table shows under 85,000 clones, with more than 85% occurring only once. The time point was: peripheral blood 6 weeks after treatment start. This sequence was found in a woman older than 75 with urothelial cancer. V gene TRBV2 combines with J gene TRBJ1-1, with D possibly being TRBD1 (6 bases). This specimen consisted of PBMCs, obtained around atezolizumab (anti-PD-L1) treatment. CDR3 in DNA: TGTGCCAGCAGTATCACAGGGACGTACACTGAAGCTTTCTTT. This gives the protein CASSITGTYTEAFF.